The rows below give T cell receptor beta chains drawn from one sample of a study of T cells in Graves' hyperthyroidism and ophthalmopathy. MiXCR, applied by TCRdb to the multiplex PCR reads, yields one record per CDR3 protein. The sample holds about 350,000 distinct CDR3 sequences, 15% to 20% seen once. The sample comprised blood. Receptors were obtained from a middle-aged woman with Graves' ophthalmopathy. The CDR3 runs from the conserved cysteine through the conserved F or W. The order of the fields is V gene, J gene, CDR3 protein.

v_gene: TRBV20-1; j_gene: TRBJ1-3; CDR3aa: CSARVRGNTIYF
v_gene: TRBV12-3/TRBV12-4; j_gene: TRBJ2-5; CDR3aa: CASTHSGVRIKETQYF
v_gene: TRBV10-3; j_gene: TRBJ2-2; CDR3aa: CAIEGAGGLSGELFF
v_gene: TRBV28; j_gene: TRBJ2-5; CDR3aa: CASSLRQGEHETQYF
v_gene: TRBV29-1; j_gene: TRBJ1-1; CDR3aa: CSVEGVQRQSEAFF
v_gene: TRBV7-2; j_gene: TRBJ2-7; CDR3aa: CASSLPATSYEQYF
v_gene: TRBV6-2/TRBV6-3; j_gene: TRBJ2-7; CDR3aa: CASTHREGHYEQYF
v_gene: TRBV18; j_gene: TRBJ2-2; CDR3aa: CASSPPSSYTGELFF
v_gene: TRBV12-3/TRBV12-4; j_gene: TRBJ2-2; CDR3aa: CASSPGTGTGELFF
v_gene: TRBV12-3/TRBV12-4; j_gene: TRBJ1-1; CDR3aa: CASSLKGKGTEAFF
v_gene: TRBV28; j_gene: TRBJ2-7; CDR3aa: CASRVRYEQYF
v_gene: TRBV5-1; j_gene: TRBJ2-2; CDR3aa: CASSSYGGRGTGELFF
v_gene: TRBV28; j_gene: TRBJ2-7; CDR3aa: CASSVLQGLAGYEQYF
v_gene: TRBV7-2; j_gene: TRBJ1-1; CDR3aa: CASGIQGGIAEAFF
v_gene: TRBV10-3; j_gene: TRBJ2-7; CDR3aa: CAISENVRNEQYF
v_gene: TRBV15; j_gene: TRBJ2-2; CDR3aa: CATSRGGTGELFF
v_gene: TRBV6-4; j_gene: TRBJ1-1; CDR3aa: CASRTTPLDTEAFF
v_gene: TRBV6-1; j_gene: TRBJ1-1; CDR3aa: CATSTGANTEAFF
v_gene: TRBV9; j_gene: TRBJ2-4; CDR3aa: CASSEGTGLAKNIQYF
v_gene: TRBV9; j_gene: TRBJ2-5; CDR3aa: CASSVGLAGGGQTQYF
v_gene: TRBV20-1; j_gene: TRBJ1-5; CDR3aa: CSARDSKGGGNGSNQPQHF
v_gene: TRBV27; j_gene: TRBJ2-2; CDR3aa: CASSHAGTHGTGGLFF
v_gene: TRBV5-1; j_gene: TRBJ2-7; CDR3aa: CASSLDRGRGEQYF
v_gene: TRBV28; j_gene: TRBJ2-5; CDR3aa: CASSPRTTGAETQYF
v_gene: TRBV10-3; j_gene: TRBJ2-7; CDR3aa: CAIRDRPGSYEQYF
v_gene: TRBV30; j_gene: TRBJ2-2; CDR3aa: CAWSVEVTGELFF
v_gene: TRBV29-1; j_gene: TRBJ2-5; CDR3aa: CSARQGIWETQYF
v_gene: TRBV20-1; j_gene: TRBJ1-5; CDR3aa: CSARDGGPGPHQPQHF
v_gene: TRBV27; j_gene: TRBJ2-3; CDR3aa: CASSTPTRPDTQYF
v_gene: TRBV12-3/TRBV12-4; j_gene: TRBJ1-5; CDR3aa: CASSLRIGSNQPQHF
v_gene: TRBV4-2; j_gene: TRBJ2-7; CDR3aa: CASSQDEEYLYEQYF
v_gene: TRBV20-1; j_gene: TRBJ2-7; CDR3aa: CSARDEESFYEQYF
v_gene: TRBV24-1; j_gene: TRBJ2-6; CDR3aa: CATSALGGSGANVLTF
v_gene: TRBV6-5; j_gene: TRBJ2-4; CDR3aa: CASSRGGEGVKNIQYF
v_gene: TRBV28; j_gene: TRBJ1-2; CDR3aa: CASSLRTRSDGYTF
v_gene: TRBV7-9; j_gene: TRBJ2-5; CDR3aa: CASSLAGERRETQYF
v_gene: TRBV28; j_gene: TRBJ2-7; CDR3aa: CASRKLGSYEQYF
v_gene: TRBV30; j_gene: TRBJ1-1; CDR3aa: CAWSPGTLNTEAFF
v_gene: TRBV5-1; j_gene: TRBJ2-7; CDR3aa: CASSSSGDPYEQYF
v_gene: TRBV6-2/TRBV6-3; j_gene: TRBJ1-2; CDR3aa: CASVSGQANYGYTF
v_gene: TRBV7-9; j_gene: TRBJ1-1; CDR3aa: CASSRVMNSEAFF
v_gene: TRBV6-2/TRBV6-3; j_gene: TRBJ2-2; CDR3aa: CASATGVSGELFF
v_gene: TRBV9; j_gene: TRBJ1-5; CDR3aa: CASSEKRGLLEGARARLLPQHF
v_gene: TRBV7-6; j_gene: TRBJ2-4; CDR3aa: CASSLLAGGPEDIQYF
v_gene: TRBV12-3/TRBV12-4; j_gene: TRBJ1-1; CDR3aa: CASSFRVKNTEAFF
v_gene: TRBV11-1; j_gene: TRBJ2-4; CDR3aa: CASSRGRTLAKNIQYF
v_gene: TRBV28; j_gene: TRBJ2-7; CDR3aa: CASSLLGGTSGLDEQYF
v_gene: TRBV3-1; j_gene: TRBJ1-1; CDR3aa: CASSMVDTEAFF
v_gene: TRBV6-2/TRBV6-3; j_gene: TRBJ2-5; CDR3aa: CASSRRAKTGRSETQYF
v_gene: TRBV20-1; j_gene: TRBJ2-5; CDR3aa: CSASRREETQYF
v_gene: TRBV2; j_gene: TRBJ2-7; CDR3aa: CASSEQESSYEQYF
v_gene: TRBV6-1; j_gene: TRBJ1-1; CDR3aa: CASSVTTSVRAFF
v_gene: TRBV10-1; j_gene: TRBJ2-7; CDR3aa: CASSEGTEKQYF
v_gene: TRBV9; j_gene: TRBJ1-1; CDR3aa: CASSVGGTTEAFF
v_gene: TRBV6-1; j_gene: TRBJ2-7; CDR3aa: CASMVLEGPFSYEQYF